This T cell receptor beta chain is drawn from a study of cytomegalovirus exposure and HLA in healthy donors. Amplification used 60 Vbeta primers and 13 Jbeta primers. The method was immunoSEQ multiplex PCR; TCRdb's version includes in-frame clones alone and lacks a portion of them. The data hold approximately 220,000 clones, with over 75% observed a single time. This clone occurred once. Antigen specificity is unknown. Broader study findings: Reportedly, HLA-A and HLA-B alleles of most subjects were accurately predicted from TCR beta.

The origin of this receptor is a man aged 18-30 years in good health and CMV-seronegative. Sequencing used PBMCs.

This CDR3 reads CASSLGAIREQYF. The CDR3 region has the DNA TGTGCCAGCAGCTTGGGGGCGATTCGCGAGCAGTACTTC. This rearrangement joins TRBV5-6 to TRBJ2-5; unclear D gene. TRBJ2-7 explains the end of the DNA better; the J call may be wrong. Per the germline V gene, CDR1 is SGHDT and CDR2 is YYEEEE. This CDR3 is built from 13 residues.